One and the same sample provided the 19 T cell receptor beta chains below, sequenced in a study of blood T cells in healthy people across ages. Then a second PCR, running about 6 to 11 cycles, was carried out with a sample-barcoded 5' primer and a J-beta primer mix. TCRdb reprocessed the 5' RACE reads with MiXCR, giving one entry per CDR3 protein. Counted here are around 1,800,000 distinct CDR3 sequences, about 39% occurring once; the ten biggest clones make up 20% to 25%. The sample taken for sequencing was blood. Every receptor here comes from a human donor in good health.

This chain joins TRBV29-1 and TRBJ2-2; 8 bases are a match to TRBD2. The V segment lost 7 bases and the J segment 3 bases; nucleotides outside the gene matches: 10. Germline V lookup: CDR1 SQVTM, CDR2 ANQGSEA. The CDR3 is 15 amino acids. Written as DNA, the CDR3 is TGCAGCGCGAGTACGCGGGGGGACTACACCGGGGAGCTGTTTTTT. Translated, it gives CSASTRGDYTGELFF.

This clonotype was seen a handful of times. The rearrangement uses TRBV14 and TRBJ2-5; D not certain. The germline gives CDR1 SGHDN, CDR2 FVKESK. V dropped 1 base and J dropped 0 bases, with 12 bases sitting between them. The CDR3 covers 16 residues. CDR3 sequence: CASSQVGRDYQETQYF. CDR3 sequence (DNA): TGTGCCAGCAGCCAAGTAGGCAGAGACTACCAAGAGACCCAGTACTTC.

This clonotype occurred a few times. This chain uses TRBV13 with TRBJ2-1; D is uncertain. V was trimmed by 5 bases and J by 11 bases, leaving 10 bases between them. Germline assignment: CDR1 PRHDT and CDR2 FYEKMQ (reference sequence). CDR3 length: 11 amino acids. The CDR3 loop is CASSISQQQFF. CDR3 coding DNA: TGTGCCAGCAGCATATCCCAGCAGCAGTTCTTC.

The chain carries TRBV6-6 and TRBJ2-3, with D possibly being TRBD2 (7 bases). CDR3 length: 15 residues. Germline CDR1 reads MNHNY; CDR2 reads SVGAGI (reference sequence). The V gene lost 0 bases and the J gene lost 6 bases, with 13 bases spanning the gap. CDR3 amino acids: CASSYSGGRGDTQYF. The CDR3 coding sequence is TGTGCCAGCAGTTACTCCGGGGGGCGGGGGGATACGCAGTATTTT.

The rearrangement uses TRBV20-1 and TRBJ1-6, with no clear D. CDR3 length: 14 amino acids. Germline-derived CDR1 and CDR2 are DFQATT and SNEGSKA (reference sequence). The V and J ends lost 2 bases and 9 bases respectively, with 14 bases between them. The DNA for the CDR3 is TGCAGTGCTAGATTCGGGGTTGGGATTTCACCCCTCCACTTT. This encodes CSARFGVGISPLHF.

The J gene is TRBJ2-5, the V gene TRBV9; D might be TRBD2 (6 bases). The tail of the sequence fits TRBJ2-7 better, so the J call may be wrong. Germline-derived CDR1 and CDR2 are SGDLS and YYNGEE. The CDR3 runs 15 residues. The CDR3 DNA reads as TGTGCCAGCAGCGCCGTCCACCTCCCGGAGGGCGAGCAGTACTTC. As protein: CASSAVHLPEGEQYF.

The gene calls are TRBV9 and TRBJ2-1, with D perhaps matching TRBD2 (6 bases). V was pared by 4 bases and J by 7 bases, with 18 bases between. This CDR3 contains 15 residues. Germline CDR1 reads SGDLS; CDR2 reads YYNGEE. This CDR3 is CASSPKPYRGNEQFF. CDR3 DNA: TGTGCCAGCAGCCCCAAACCTTACCGGGGGAATGAGCAGTTCTTC.

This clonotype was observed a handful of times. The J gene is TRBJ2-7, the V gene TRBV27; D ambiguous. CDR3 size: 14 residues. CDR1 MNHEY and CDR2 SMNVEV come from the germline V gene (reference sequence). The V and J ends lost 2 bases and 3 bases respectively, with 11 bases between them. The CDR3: CASSLKSNGYEQYF. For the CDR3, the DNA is TGTGCCAGCAGTTTAAAATCTAATGGCTACGAGCAGTACTTC.

The CDR3 here is CASRPRGNNEKLFF. CDR3 sequence (DNA): TGTGCCAGCAGACCGCGGGGGAATAATGAAAAACTGTTTTTT. The V gene is TRBV6-1, the J gene TRBJ1-4, with D perhaps matching TRBD1 (5 bases). Germline V lookup: CDR1 MNHNS, CDR2 SASEGT. The CDR3 extends over 14 amino acids. Trimming took off 6 bases at V and 4 bases at J, with 12 bases between the two ends.

The CDR3 protein is CASSPRGKRYNEQFF. Written as DNA, the CDR3 is TGTGCCAGCAGTCCTCGGGGGAAACGTTACAATGAGCAGTTCTTC. V usage is TRBV6-2 or TRBV6-3 and J usage is TRBJ2-1; weak D call: TRBD2 (6 bases). CDR1 MNHEY and CDR2 SVGEGT come from the germline V gene. V was cut by 5 bases and J by 4 bases, with 15 bases left in between. The CDR3 is 15 amino acids.

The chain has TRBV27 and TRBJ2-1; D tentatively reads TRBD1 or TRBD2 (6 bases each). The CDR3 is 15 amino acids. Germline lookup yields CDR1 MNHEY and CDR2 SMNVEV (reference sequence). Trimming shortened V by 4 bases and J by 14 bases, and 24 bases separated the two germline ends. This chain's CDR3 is CASSSKLAGHLGEFF. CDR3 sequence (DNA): TGTGCCAGCAGTTCAAAACTCGCGGGACATCTGGGGGAGTTCTTC.

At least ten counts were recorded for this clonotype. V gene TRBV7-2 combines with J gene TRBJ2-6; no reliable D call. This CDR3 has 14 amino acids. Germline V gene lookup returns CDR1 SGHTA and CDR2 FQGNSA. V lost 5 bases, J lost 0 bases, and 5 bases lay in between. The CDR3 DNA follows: TGTGCCAGCAGCAAAAGCTCTGGGGCCAACGTCCTGACTTTC. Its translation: CASSKSSGANVLTF.

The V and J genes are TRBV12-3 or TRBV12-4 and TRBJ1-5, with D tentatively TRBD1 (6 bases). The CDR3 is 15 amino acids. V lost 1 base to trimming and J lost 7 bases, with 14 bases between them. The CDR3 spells CASSLVGGAWQPQHF. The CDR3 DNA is TGTGCCAGCAGTTTAGTCGGGGGGGCTTGGCAGCCCCAGCATTTT.

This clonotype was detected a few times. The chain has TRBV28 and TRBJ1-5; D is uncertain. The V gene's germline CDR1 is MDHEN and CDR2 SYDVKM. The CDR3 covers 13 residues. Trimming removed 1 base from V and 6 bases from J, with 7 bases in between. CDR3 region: CASSLFRGQPQHF. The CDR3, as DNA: TGTGCCAGCAGTTTATTTCGGGGTCAGCCCCAGCATTTT.

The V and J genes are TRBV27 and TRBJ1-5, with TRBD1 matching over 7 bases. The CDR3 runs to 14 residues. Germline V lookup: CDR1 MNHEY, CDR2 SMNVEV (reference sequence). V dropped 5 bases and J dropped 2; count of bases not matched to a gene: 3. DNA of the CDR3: TGTGCCAGCAGTGCGGGACAGCGCAATCAGCCCCAGCATTTT. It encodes CASSAGQRNQPQHF.

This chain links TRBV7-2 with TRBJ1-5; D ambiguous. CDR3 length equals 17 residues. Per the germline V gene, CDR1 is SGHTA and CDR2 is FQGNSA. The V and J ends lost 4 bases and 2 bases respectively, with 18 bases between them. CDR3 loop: CASSSRDLWEGNQPQHF. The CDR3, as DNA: TGTGCCAGCAGCTCCCGGGATCTTTGGGAGGGCAATCAGCCCCAGCATTTT.

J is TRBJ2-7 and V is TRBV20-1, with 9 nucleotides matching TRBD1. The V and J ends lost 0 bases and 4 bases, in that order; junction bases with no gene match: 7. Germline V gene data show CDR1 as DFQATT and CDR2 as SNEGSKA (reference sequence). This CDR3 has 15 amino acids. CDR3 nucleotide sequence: TGCAGTGCTAGAGATTTAAACAGGGGGCGGTACGAGCAGTACTTC. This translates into CSARDLNRGRYEQYF.

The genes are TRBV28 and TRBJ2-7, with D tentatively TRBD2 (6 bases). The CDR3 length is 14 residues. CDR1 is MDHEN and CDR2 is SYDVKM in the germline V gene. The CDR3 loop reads CAIKGPGEVYEQYF. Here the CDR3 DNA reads TGTGCTATAAAAGGACCCGGGGAGGTCTACGAGCAGTACTTC.

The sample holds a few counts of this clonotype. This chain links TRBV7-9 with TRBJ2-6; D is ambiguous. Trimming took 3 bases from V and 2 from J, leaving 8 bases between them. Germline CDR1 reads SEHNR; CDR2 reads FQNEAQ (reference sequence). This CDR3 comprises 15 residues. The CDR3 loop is CASSFADPGANVLTF. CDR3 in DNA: TGTGCCAGCAGCTTTGCGGACCCTGGGGCCAACGTCCTGACTTTC.